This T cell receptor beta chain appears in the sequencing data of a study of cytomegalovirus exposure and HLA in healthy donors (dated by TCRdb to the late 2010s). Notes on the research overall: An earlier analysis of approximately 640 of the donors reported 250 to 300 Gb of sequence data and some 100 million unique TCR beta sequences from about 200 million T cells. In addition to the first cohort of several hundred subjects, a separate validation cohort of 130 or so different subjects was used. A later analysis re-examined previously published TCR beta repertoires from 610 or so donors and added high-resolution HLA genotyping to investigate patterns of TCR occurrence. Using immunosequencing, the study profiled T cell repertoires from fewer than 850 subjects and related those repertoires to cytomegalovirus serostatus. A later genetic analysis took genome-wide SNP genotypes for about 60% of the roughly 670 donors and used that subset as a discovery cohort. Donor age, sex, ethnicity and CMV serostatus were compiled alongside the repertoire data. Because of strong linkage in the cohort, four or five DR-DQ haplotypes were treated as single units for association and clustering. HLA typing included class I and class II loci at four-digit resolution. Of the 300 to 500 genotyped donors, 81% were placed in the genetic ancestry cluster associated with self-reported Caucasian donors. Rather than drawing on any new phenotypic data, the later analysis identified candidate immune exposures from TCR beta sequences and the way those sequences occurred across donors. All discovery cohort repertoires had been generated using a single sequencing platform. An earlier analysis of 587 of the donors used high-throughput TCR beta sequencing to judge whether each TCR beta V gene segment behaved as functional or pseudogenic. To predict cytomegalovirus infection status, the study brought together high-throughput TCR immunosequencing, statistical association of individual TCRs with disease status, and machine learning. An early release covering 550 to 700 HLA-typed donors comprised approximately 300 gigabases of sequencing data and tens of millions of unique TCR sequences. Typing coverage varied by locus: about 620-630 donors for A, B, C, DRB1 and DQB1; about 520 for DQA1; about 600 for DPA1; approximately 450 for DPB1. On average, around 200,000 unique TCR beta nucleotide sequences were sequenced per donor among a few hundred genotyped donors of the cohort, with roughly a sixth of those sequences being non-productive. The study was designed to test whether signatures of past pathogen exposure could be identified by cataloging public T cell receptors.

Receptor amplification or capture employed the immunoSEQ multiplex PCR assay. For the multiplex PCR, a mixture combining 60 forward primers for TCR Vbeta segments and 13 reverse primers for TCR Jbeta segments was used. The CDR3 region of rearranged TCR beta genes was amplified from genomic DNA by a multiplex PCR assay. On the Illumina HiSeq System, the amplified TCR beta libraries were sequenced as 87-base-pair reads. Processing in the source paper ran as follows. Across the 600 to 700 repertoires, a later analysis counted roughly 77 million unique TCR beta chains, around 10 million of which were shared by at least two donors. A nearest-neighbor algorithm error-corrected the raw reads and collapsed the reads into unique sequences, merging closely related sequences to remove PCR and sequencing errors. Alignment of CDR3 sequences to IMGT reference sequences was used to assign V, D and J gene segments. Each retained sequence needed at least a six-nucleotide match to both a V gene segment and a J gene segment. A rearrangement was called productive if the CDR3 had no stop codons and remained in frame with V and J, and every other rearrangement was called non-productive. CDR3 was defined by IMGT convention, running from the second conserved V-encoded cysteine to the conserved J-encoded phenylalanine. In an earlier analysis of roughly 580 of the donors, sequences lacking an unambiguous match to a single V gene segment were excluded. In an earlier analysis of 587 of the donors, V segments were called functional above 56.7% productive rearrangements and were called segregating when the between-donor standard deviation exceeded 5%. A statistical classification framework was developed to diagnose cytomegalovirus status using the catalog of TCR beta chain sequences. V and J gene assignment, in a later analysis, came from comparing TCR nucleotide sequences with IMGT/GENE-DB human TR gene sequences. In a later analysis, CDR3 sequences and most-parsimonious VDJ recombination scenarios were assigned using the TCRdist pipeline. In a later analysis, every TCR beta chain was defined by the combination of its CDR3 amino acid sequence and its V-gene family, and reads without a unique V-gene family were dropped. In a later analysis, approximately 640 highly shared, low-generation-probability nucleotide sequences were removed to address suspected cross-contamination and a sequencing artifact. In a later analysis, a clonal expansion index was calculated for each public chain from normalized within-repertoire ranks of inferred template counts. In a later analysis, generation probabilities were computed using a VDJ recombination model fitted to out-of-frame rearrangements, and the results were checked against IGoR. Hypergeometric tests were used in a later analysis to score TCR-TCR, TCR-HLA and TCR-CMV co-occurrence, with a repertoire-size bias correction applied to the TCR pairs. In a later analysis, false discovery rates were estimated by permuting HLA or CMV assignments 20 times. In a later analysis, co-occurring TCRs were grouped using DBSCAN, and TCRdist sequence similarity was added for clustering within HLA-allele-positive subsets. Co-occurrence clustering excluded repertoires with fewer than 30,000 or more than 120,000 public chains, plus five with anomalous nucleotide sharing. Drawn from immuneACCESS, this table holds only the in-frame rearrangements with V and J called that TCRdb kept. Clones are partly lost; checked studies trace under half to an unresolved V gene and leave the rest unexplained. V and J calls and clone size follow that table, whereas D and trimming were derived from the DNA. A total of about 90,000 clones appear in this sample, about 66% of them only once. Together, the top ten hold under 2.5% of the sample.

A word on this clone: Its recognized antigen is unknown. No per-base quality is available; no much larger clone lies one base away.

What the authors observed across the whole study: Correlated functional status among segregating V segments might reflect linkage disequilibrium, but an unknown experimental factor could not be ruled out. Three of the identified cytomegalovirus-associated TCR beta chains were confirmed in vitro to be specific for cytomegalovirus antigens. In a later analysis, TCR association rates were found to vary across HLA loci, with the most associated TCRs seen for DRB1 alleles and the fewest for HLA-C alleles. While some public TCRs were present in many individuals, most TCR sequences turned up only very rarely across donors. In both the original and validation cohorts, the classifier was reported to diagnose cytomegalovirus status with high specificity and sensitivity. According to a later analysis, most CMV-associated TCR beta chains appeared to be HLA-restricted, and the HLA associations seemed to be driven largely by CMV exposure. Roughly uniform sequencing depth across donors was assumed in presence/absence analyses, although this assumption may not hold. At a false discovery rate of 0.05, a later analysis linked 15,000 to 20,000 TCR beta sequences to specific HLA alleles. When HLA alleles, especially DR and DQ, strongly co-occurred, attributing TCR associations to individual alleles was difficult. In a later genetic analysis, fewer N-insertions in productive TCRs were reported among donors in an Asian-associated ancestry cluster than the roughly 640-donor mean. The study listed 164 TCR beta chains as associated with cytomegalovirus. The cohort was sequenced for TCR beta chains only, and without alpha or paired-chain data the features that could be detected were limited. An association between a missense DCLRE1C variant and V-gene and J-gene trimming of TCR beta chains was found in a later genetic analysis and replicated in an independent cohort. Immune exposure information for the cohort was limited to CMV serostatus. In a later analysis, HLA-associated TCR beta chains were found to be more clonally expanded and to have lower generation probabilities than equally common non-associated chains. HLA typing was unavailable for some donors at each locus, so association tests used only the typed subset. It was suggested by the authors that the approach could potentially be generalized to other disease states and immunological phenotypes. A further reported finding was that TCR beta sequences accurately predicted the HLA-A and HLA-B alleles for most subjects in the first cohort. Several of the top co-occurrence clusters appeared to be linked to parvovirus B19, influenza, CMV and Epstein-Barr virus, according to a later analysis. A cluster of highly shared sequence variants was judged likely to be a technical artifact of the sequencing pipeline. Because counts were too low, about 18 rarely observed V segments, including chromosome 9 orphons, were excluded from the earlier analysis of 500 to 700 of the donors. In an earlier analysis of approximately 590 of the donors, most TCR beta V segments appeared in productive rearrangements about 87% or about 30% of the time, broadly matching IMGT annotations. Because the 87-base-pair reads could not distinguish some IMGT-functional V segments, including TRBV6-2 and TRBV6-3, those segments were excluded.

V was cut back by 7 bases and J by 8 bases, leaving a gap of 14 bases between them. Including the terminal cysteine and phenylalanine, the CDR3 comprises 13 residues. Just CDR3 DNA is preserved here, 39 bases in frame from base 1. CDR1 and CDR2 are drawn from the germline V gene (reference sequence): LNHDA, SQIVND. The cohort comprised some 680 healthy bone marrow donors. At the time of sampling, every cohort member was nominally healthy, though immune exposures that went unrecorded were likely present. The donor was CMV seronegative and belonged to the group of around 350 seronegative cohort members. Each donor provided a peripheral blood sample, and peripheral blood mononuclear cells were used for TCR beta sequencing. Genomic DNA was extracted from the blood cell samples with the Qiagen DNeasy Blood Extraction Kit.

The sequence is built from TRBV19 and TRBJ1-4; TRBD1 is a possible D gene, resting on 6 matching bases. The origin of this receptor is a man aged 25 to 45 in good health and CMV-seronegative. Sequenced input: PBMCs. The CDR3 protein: CASNGGGTEKLFF. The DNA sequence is TGTGCCAGTAATGGGGGCGGTACCGAAAAACTGTTTTTT.